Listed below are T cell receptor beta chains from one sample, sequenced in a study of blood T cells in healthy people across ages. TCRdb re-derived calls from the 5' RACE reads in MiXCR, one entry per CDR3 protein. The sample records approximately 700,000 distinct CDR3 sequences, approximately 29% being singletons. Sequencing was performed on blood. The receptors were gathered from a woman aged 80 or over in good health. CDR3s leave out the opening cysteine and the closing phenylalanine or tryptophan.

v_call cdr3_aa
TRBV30 AWSPGRGTGGYT
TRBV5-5 ASSSTGGNYGYT
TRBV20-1 SARSPWSYNEQFFGF
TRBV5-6 ASSLYTGESYGYT
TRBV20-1 SARDPGGWNQPQH
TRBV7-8 ASSQVGPYGYT
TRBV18 ASSPTGASYEQY
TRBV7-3 ASSPTPAGTEAF
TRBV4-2 ASSQDRQGANYGYT
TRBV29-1 SVQTSGGAAEQF
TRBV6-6 ASHGVSAPIGGYEQY
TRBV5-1 ASSLARLRTDAQY
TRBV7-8 ASSLSGQGREAF
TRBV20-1 SASPRTYYEQY
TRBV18 ASSPVQANTEAF
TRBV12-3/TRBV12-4 ASSLNNLPNSPLH
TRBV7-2 TSSRSHSSGPAEAF
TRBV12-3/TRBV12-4 ASSLGLAGHTGELF
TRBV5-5 ASSLAAGSGNTIY
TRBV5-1 ASSFNGRGRNTEAF
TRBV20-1 SAQMPGQQETQY
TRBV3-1 ASSQGGINSPLH
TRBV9 ASSVGLGGPHEQY
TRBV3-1 ASSQEGGRNYGYT
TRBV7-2 ASSLVGTGGAYGANVLT
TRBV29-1 SVNPGTGGTYEQY
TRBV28 ASRTGVGRGCHEQY
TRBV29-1 SVAGNGEKLF
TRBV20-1 SAEALAGSLMEQY
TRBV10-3 AIRLLANNTEAF
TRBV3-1 ASSQQGTFNSPLH
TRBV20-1 SATGTDSYEQY
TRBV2 ASSRRTGGDEQY
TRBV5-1 ASSLGGQKTEAF
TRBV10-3 AISESLTSYEQY
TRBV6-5 ASSEPRTGYNEQF
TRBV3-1 ASSQDTGRSQH
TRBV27 ASRPGGTVPYEQY
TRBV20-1 SARGDSWDVEQY
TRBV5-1 ASSLGLAGVDEQF
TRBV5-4 ASSLWGQASGNTIY
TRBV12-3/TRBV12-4 ASRRLAGGSETQY
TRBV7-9 ASTPLNRGDTQY
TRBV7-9 ASSPGKNGAEAF
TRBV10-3 AIGKGQDASTDTQY